The TCR beta chain described here comes from a study of human T cells and chemical hapten exposure. Unique molecular identifiers were attached to individual cDNA molecules during library preparation. Under the authors' procedure: With a range of about 20,000 to 690,600, the median per sample was 95,638 TCRs. MiXCR, applied by TCRdb to the 5' RACE reads, yields one record per CDR3 protein. The V and J calls follow TCRdb's processing rather than the paper's. The top ten hold roughly 1.4% of the sample, which has 130,000 or so distinct CDR3 sequences, roughly 4% seen once. In this sample, this clonotype turned up many times. From whole blood left unfractionated, total RNA was extracted. This receptor was obtained from a female donor in good health.

CDR3 region: CASSWDSTSETQYF. For the CDR3, the DNA is TGTGCCAGCAGCTGGGACTCCACCTCGGAGACCCAGTACTTC. J is TRBJ2-5 and V is TRBV11-3; D is possibly TRBD2 (6 bases). Germline CDR1 and CDR2: SGHNT and YENEEA. V was trimmed by 4 bases and J by 5 bases, leaving 14 bases between them. The CDR3 contains 14 residues.